This entry describes one T cell receptor beta chain. The germline CDR1 and CDR2 sequences are SSHAT and FNYEAQ (reference sequence). The trim removed 5 bases at V and 5 bases at J, leaving 6 bases unmatched. The CDR3 consists of 15 residues. The sample originates from a study of blood T cell repertoires in COVID-19. Study details: Donors in the United States, Italy and Spain gave samples during acute or convalescent COVID-19. The cDNA or gDNA used as material had been derived from T cells, B-cell-depleted T cells, or PBMCs.

In the authors' methods: Cell counts per sample came from amplifying reference gene primers. Here immunoSEQ multiplex PCR was the method, and the copy in TCRdb shows in-frame clones only, minus some. The V and J calls and the clone size are those of that table, but D and trimming were determined from the DNA. The table has about 86,000 clones, around 85% seen once. The clonotype was recovered from a man between 50 and 59 years old with acute or convalescent COVID-19. What was sequenced was peripheral blood. The rearrangement uses TRBV7-7 and TRBJ2-5; 12 nucleotides agree with TRBD2. The CDR3 nucleotides read TGTGCCAGCAGCCCAGGACTAGCGGGACGGGAGACCCAGTACTTC. Translating gives CASSPGLAGRETQYF.